This T cell receptor (beta chain) was sequenced during a study of CD8+ T cells in alopecia areata. General study findings and limits: More clonal than normal scalp was lesional scalp, particularly alopecia totalis/universalis. Persistence of many expanded lesional clones was seen in scalp and blood during tofacitinib. Just one nonresponder means the tie between baseline CD8+ expansion and response stays uncertain.

Noted treatment: oral pan-JAK inhibitor, 5-10 mg twice daily. It was from alopecia areata patients that lesional scalp punch biopsies and peripheral blood were collected. About this clone: The antigen remains undetermined.

Trimming took 7 bases from V and 1 from J, leaving 10 bases between them. Germline CDR1 MNHEY, CDR2 SMNVEV (reference sequence). This CDR3 region has 13 residues. Sequencing used cDNA as its template, made by extracting RNA and reverse transcribing it. The method was immunoSEQ multiplex PCR; TCRdb's version includes in-frame clones alone and lacks a portion of them. The repertoire holds 79,000 or so clones, with about 71% as singletons. This rearrangement joins TRBV27 to TRBJ1-1; D gene uncertain. This TCR was sampled from a human donor with alopecia areata. The source material was CD8+ T cells sorted from blood, sampled at week 24, from a patient treated with tofacitinib. The CDR3 is CASTRARNTEAFF. In DNA, the CDR3 is TGTGCCAGCACTAGAGCGAGGAACACTGAAGCTTTCTTT.